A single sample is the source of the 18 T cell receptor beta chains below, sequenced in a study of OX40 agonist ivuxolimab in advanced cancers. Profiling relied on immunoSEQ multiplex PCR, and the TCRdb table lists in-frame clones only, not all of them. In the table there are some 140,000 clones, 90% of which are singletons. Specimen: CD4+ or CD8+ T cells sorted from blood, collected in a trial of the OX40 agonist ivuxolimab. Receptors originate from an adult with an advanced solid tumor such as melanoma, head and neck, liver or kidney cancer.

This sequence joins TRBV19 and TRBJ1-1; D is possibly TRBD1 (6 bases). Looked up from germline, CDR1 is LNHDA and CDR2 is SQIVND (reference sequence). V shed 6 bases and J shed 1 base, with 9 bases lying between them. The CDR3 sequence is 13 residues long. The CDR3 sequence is CASRKQGNTEAFF. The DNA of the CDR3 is TGTGCCAGTAGGAAACAGGGGAACACTGAAGCTTTCTTT.

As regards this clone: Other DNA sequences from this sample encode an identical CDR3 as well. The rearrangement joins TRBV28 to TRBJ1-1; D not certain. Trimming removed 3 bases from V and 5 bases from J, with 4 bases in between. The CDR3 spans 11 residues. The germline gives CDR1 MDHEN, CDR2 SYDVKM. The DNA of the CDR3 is TGTGCCAGCAGTTTCAGAACTGAAGCTTTCTTT. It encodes CASSFRTEAFF.

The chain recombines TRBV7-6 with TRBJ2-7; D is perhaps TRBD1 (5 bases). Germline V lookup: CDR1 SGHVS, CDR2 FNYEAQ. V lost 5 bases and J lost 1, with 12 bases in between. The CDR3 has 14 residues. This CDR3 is CASSQGPLSYEQYF. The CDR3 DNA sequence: TGTGCCAGCAGCCAGGGTCCTCTTTCCTACGAGCAGTACTTC.

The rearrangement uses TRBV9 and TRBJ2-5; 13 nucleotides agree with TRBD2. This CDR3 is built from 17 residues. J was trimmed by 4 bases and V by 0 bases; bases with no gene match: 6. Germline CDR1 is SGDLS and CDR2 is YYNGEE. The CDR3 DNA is TGTGCCAGCAGCGTAGGGGGGACTAGCGGGATGGGAGAGACCCAGTACTTC. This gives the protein CASSVGGTSGMGETQYF.

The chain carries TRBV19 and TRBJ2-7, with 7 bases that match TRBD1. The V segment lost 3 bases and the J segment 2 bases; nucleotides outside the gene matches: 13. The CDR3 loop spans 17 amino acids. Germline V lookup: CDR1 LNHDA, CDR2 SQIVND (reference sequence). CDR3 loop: CASSIGPSGQPTYEQYF. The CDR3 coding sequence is TGTGCCAGTAGTATTGGGCCTTCGGGACAGCCGACCTACGAGCAGTACTTC.

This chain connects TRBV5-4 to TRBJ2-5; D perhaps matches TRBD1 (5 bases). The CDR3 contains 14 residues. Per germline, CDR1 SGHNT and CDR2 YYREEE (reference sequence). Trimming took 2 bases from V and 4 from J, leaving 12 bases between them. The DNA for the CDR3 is TGTGCCAGCAGCTTACGGCAGGGCGCAGAGACCCAGTACTTC. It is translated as CASSLRQGAETQYF.

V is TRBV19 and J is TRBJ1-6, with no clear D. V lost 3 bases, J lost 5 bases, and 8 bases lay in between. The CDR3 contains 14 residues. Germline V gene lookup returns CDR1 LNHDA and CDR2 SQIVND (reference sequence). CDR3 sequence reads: CASSIRSDNSPLHF. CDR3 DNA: TGTGCCAGTAGTATTCGGTCGGATAATTCACCCCTCCACTTT. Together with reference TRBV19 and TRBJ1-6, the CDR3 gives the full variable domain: DGGITQSPKYLFRKEGQNVTLSCEQNLNHDAMYWYRQDPGQGLRLIYYSQIVNDFQKGDIAEGYSVSREKKESFPLTVTSAQKNPTAFYLCASSIRSDNSPLHFGNGTRLTVT.

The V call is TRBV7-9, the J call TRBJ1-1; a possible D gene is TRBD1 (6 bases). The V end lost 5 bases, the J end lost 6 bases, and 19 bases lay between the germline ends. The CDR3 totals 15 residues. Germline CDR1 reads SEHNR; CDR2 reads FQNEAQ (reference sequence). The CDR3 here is CASSITAGALAEAFF. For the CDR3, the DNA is TGTGCCAGCAGCATAACGGCGGGGGCTTTAGCTGAAGCTTTCTTT. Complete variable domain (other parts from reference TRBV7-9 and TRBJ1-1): DTGVSQNPRHKITKRGQNVTFRCDPISEHNRLYWYRQTLGQGPEFLTYFQNEAQLEKSRLLSDRFSAERPKGSFSTLEIQRTEQGDSAMYLCASSITAGALAEAFFGQGTRLTVV.

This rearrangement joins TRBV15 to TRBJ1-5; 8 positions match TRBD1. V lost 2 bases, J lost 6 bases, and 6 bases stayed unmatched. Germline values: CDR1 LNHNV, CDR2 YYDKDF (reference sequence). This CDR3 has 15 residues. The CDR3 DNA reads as TGTGCCACCAGCAGACCAGGGGGCGGCGGTCAGCCCCAGCATTTT. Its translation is CATSRPGGGGQPQHF.

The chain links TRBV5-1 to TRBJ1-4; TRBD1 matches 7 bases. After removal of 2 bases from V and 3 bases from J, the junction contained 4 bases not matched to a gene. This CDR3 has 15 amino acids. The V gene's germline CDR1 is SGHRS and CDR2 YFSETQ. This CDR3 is CASSLQGTANEKLFF. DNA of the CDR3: TGCGCCAGCAGCTTACAGGGGACTGCTAATGAAAAACTGTTTTTT.

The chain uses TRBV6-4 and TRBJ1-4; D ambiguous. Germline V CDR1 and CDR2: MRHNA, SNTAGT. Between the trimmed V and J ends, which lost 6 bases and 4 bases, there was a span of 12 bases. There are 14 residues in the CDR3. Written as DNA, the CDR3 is TGTGCCAGCAGCGCGGACGGTAATAATGAAAAACTGTTTTTT. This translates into CASSADGNNEKLFF.

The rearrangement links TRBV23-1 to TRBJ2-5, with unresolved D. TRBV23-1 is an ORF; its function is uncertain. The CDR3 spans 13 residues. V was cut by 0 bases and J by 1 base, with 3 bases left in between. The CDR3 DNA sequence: TGCGCCAGCAGTCAATCTATCCAAGAGACCCAGTACTTC. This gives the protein CASSQSIQETQYF.

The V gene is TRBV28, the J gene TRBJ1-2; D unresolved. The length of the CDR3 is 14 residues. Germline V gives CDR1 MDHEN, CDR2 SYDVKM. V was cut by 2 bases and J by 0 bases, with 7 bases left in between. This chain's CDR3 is CASSLGQANYGYTF. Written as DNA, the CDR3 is TGTGCCAGCAGTTTAGGTCAGGCTAACTATGGCTACACCTTC.

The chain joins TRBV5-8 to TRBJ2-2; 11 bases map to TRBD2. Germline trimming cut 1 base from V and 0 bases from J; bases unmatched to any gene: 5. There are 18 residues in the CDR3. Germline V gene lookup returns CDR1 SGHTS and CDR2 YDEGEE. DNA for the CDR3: TGTGCCAGCAGCTTGCAACTAGCGGGAGCTACGAACACCGGGGAGCTGTTTTTT. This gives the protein CASSLQLAGATNTGELFF.

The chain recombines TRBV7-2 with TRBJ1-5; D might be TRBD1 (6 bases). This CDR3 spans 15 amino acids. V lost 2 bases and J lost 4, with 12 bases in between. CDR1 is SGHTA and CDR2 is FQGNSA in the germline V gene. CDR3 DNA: TGTGCCAGCAGCTTAATACAGGGCGGGAATCAGCCCCAGCATTTT. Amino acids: CASSLIQGGNQPQHF.

The DNA for the CDR3 is TGTGCCAGCAGCTTTTTCCAGGGAAACACTGAAGCTTTCTTT. Amino acids: CASSFFQGNTEAFF. The rearrangement joins TRBV7-9 to TRBJ1-1; D is perhaps TRBD1 (5 bases). This CDR3 comprises 14 residues. The germline gives CDR1 SEHNR, CDR2 FQNEAQ (reference sequence). V was trimmed by 3 bases and J by 2 bases, leaving 10 bases between them.

CDR3: CASRFWRGEKLFF. CDR3 in DNA: TGTGCAAGTCGCTTCTGGAGGGGGGAAAAACTGTTTTTT. This sequence joins TRBV12-2 and TRBJ1-4. TRBV12-2 is a pseudogene locus. There are 13 residues in the CDR3.

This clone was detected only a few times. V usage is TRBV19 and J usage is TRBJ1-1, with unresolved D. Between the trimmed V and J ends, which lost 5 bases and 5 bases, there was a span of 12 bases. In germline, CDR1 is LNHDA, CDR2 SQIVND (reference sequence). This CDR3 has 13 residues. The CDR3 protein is CASSRIWETEAFF. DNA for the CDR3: TGTGCCAGTAGTCGTATCTGGGAAACTGAAGCTTTCTTT.